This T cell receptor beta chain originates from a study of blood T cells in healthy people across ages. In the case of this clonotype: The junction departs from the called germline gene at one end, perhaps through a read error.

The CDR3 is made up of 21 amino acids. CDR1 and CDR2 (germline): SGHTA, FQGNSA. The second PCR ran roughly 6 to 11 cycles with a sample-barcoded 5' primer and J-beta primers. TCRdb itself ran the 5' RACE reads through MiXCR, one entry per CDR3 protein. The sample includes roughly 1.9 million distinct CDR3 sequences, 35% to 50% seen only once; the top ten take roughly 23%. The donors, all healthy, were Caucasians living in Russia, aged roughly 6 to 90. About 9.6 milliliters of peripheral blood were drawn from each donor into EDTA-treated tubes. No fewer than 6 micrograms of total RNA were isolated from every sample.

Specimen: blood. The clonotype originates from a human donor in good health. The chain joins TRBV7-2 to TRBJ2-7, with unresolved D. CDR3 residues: CACSLGPRRDTHNDDPYEQYF. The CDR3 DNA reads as TGTGCCTGCAGCTTAGGGCCCCGTCGTGACACACATAACGACGATCCCTACGAGCAGTACTTC.